This record covers a single T cell receptor (beta chain). This CDR3 is built from 15 residues. Trimming stripped 1 base from V and 0 bases from J, with 9 bases between. Germline CDR1 LGHNA, CDR2 YNFKEQ. This entry belongs to a study of blood T cell repertoires in COVID-19. Overall study: Acute-phase and convalescent COVID-19 samples originated in the United States, Italy and Spain.

The data were produced by immunoSEQ multiplex PCR, yet TCRdb's version contains in-frame clones alone and is incomplete. The repertoire has about 150,000 clones, more than 75% of them found once; the top ten carry 2.5% to 3%. The genes are TRBV4-2 and TRBJ1-1; the D is unclear. Material: peripheral blood. The sequence was obtained from a woman older than 75 with COVID-19, enrolled during active disease. The CDR3 spells CASSQAVSVNTEAFF. Written as DNA, the CDR3 is TGTGCCAGCAGCCAAGCAGTATCCGTGAACACTGAAGCTTTCTTT.